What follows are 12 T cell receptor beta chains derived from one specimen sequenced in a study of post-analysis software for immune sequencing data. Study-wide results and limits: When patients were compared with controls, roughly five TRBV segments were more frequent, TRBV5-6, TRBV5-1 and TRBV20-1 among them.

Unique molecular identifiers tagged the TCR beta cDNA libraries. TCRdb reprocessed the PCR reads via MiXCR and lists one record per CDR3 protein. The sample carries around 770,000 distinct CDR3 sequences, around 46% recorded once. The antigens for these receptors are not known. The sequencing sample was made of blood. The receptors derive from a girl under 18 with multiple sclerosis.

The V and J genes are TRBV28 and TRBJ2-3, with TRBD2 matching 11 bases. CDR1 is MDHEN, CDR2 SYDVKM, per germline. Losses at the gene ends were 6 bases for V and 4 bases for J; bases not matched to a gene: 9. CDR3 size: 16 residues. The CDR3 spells CASRFTSGSKADTQYF. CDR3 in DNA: TGTGCCAGCAGATTCACTAGCGGGAGTAAAGCAGATACGCAGTATTTT.

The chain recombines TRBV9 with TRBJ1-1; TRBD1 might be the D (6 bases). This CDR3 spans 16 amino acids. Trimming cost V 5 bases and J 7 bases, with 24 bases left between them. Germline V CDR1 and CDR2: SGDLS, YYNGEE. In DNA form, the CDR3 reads TGTGCCAGCAGACCCAGTAGGGGACACTTGAGTGGTGAAGCTTTCTTT. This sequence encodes CASRPSRGHLSGEAFF.

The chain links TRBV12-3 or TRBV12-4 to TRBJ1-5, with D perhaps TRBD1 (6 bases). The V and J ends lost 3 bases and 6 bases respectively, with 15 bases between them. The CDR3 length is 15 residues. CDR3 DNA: TGTGCCAGCAGTTTTCAGGGGTTGAGGGGTCAGCCCCAGCATTTT. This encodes CASSFQGLRGQPQHF.

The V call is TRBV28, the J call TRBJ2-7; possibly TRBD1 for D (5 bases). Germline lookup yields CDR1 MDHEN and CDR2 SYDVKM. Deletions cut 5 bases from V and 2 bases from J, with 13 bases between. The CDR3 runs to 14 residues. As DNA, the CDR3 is TGTGCCAGCAGTCCGCAACAGGTCCCCTACGAGCAGTACTTC. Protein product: CASSPQQVPYEQYF.

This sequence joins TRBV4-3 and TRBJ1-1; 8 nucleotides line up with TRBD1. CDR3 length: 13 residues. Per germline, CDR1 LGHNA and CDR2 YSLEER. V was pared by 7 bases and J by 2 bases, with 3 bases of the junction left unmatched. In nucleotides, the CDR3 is TGCGCCAGCACCGGACAGGGTAACACTGAAGCTTTCTTT. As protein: CASTGQGNTEAFF.

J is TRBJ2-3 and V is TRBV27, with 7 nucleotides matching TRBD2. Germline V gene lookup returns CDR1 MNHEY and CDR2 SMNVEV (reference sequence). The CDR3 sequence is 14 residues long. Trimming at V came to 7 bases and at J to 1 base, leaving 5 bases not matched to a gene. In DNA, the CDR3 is TGTGCCAGCATGGTGGCGGGAGGCACAGATACGCAGTATTTT. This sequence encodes CASMVAGGTDTQYF.

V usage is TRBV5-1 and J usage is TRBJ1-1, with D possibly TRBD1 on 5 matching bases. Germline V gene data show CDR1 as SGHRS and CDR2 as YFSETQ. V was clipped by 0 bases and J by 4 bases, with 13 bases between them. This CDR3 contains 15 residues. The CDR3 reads CASSLETRARTEAFF. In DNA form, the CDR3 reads TGCGCCAGCAGCTTGGAGACCAGGGCGCGCACTGAAGCTTTCTTT.

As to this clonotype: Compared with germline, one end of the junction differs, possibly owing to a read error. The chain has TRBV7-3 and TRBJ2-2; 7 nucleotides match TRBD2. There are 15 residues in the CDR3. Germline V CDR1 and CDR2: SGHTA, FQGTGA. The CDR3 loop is CASSLTAGNAGELFF. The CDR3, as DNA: TGTGCCAGCAGCTTAACAGCGGGGAACGCCGGGGAGCTGTTTTTT.

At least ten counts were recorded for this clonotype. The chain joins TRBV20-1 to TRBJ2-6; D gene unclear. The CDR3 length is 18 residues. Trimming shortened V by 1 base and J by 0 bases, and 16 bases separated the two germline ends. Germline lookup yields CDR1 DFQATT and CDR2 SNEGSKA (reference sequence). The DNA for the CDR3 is TGCAGTGCTAGAGTCCGGACCCCCGGTCCCTCTGGGGCCAACGTCCTGACTTTC. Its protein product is CSARVRTPGPSGANVLTF.

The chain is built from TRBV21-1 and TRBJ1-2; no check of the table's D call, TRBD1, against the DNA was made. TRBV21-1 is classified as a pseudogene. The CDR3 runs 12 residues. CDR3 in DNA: TGTGCCAGCAGCAAATTGGGGCATGGCTACACCTTC. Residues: CASSKLGHGYTF.

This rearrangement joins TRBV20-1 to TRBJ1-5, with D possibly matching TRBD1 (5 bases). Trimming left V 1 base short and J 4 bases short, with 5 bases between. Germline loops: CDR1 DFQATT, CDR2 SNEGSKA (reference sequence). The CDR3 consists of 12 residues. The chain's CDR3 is CSARAGNQPQHF. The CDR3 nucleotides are TGCAGTGCTAGAGCAGGGAATCAGCCCCAGCATTTT.

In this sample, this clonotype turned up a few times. In DNA form, the CDR3 reads TGTGCCAGCAGCCTCTCGGTCGGTGGCAATGAGCAGTTCTTC. Its translation: CASSLSVGGNEQFF. The chain combines TRBV11-2 with TRBJ2-1, with D hard to call. The CDR3 has 14 residues. Trimming stripped 5 bases from V and 6 bases from J, with 14 bases between. Germline V lookup: CDR1 SGHAT, CDR2 FQNNGV.